This note documents a single T cell receptor (beta chain) sequence. The data were taken from a study of PD-L1 blockade in urothelial cancer. As for the study in general: Blood analysis occurred 3 weeks (second dose) and 6 weeks after treatment start. Blood gave a median about 150,000 T cells.

Some clones are missing from TCRdb's copy, which holds only in-frame ones; the method was immunoSEQ multiplex PCR. The sample contains roughly 29,000 clones, around 84% of which appear only once. Time point in this sample: peripheral blood 6 weeks after treatment start. Germline CDR1 and CDR2: MNHEY and SVGAGI. Trimming took off 0 bases at V and 4 bases at J, with 8 bases between the two ends. CDR3 size: 14 residues. Source: PBMCs, taken around atezolizumab (anti-PD-L1) treatment. The receptor comes from a man between 70 and 80 years old with urothelial cancer. The V and J genes are TRBV6-5 and TRBJ2-3, with unresolved D. The CDR3 DNA reads as TGTGCCAGCAGTTACTCCCGTTTCGCAGATACGCAGTATTTT. Its protein product is CASSYSRFADTQYF.